This T cell receptor (beta chain) was captured in a study of response to subunit inactivated influenza vaccine. Trimming at V came to 6 bases and at J to 6 bases, leaving 10 bases not matched to a gene. There are 15 residues in the CDR3. The germline V gene has CDR1 MNHNS and CDR2 SASEGT. TCRdb processed the RT-PCR reads anew with MiXCR; each CDR3 protein has one entry. This table has some 640,000 distinct CDR3 sequences, roughly 13% appearing once. The clonotype comes from a man between 45 and 60 years old who received an inactivated influenza vaccine. The rearrangement joins TRBV6-1 to TRBJ1-5; 8 bases are shared with TRBD1. The sample in question was PBMCs from blood, obtained 14 to 15 days before vaccination. CDR3 amino acids: CASRTSGQGGQPQHF. In DNA, the CDR3 is TGTGCCAGCAGAACCTCCGGACAGGGCGGTCAGCCCCAGCATTTT.